This entry concerns a single TCR beta chain. Time point denoted: after dendritic cell vaccination, including at tumor progression/relapse. Clones were read by immunoSEQ multiplex PCR, and TCRdb kept only the in-frame ones, dropping some. The profile shows 60,000 or so clones, roughly 86% of them singletons. The data were obtained in a study of glioma-infiltrating T cells after dendritic cell vaccination. Sequencing used blood, obtained after dendritic cell vaccination. This clonotype originated in a human donor with glioblastoma.

The CDR3 sequence: CAVGRQGSTF. CDR3 in DNA: TGTGCCGTCGGTAGGCAAGGGAGTACCTTC. V usage is TRBV6-5 and J usage is TRBJ1-2; D gene ambiguous. CDR3 length equals 10 residues. Germline lookup yields CDR1 MNHEY and CDR2 SVGAGI. Between the trimmed V and J ends, which lost 11 bases and 14 bases, there was a span of 18 bases.